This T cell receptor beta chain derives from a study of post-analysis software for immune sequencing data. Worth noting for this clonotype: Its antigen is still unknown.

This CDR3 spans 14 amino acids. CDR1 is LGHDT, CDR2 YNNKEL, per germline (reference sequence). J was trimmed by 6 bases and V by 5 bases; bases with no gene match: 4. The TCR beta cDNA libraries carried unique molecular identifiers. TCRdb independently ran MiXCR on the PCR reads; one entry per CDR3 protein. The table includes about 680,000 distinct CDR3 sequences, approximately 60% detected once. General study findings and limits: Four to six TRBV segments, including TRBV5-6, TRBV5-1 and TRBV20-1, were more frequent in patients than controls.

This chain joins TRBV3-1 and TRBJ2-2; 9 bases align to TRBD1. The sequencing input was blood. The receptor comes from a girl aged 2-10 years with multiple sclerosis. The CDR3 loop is CASSGQGRPGELFF. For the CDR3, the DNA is TGTGCCAGCAGCGGACAGGGGAGGCCCGGGGAGCTGTTTTTT.